This T cell receptor (beta chain) was documented in a study of response to subunit inactivated influenza vaccine. Study-level results: Seasonal influenza vaccination, on each occasion, was suggested by the authors to recruit few new T cells.

Trimming removed 3 bases from V and 2 bases from J, with 14 bases in between. Germline CDR1 is MNHEY and CDR2 is SMNVEV (reference sequence). The CDR3 has 17 residues. Each CDR3 protein is one row after TCRdb ran MiXCR on the RT-PCR reads. The sample holds approximately 500,000 distinct CDR3 sequences, over 10% seen once. Note on this clonotype: What it recognizes is unknown.

The V call is TRBV27, the J call TRBJ2-6; D could derive from TRBD1 or TRBD2 (5 bases each). The receptor comes from a man aged 50-60 years who received an inactivated influenza vaccine. The material was PBMCs from blood, obtained roughly 46 days after vaccination. The DNA of the CDR3 is TGTGCCAGCAGTTTGGTCGGGGCTCCTGCTGGGGCCAACGTCCTGACTTTC. Translation gives CASSLVGAPAGANVLTF.